These T cell receptor beta chains were read from a single sample in a study of early T cells in non-severe SARS-CoV-2 infection. TCRdb re-called the 5' RACE reads through MiXCR, storing one row per CDR3 protein. The repertoire consists of some 59,000 distinct CDR3 sequences, with 7.5% to 9% occurring once and the leading ten covering more than 3%. This material consisted of whole blood, taken at baseline. These receptors were collected from an adult who was a healthcare worker with PCR-confirmed SARS-CoV-2 infection or an uninfected control (not recorded which). Both conserved end residues are part of each CDR3. Fields, in order: J gene, CDR3 length, clone size, V gene, D gene, CDR3 protein, CDR3 DNA. A D gene is named only where the DNA matches it firmly. For some rows the clone size is stated as once, few or many, or as a class when expanded; others skip it.

TRBJ2-5 14 . TRBV10-3 . CAISDWEYQETQYF TGTGCCATCAGTGATTGGGAGTACCAAGAGACCCAGTACTTC
TRBJ1-2 11 . TRBV2 . CASSTGGGYTF TGTGCCAGCAGTACAGGAGGAGGCTACACCTTC
TRBJ2-2 15 . TRBV10-1 TRBD1 CASSADRVMTGELFF TGCGCCAGCAGCGCCGACAGGGTTATGACCGGGGAGCTGTTTTTT
TRBJ2-5 15 . TRBV7-3 TRBD2 CASSQGLAAQETQYF TGTGCCAGCAGCCAGGGACTAGCGGCGCAAGAGACCCAGTACTTC
TRBJ2-1 17 few TRBV21-1 . CASSKREQGALDNEQFF TGTGCCAGCAGCAAAAGGGAACAGGGGGCCTTAGACAATGAGCAGTTCTTC
TRBJ2-2 14 . TRBV11-2 . CASSLWLAPGELFF TGTGCCAGCAGCTTATGGCTTGCCCCCGGGGAGCTGTTTTTT
TRBJ2-3 15 many TRBV27 TRBD2 CASSSLAGRTDTQYF TGTGCCAGCAGTTCACTAGCGGGCCGCACAGATACGCAGTATTTT
TRBJ2-6 15 many TRBV30 . CAWNPGIYGANVLTF TGTGCCTGGAACCCCGGGATTTATGGGGCCAACGTCCTGACTTTC
TRBJ2-7 15 many TRBV6-1 . CASSDSGTIFYEQYF TGTGCCAGCAGTGATAGTGGGACGATATTCTACGAGCAGTACTTC
TRBJ2-7 14 many TRBV7-9 . CASSPWGSSYEQYF TGTGCCAGCAGCCCCTGGGGGAGCTCCTACGAGCAGTACTTC
TRBJ2-5 11 many TRBV6-6 . CASFAQETQYF TGTGCCAGCTTTGCGCAAGAGACCCAGTACTTC
TRBJ2-4 17 few TRBV7-2 . CASSLRQPLLAKNIQYF TGTGCCAGCAGCTTGAGGCAGCCGTTACTAGCCAAAAACATTCAGTACTTC
TRBJ2-3 14 . TRBV5-1 . CASSLASSTDTQYF TGCGCCAGCAGCTTGGCAAGCAGCACAGATACGCAGTATTTT
TRBJ2-5 15 many TRBV20-1 . CSARDFGGIGETQYF TGCAGTGCTAGAGATTTTGGAGGAATCGGAGAGACCCAGTACTTC
TRBJ2-7 20 . TRBV5-5 . CASSLAGGYDNPRRHYEQYF TGTGCCAGCAGCTTGGCCGGGGGCTACGACAACCCTAGAAGACACTACGAGCAGTACTTC
TRBJ2-5 16 few TRBV5-1 TRBD2 CASSPGLAGGQETQYF TGCGCCAGCAGCCCTGGACTAGCGGGGGGGCAAGAGACCCAGTACTTC
TRBJ2-5 16 many TRBV20-1 TRBD1 CSFGTGLKNLKETQYF TGCAGCTTCGGGACAGGCCTCAAGAACCTCAAAGAGACCCAGTACTTC
TRBJ2-7 14 few TRBV6-4 . CASSDRKGIYEQYF TGTGCCAGCAGTGACCGGAAGGGTATCTACGAGCAGTACTTC
TRBJ1-1 13 few TRBV11-2 . CASSPPEDTEAFF TGTGCCAGCAGCCCTCCCGAAGACACTGAAGCTTTCTTT
TRBJ2-7 15 many TRBV7-2 . CASSLVGTVSYEQYF TGTGCCAGCAGCTTAGTGGGGACGGTATCCTACGAGCAGTACTTC
TRBJ2-4 13 many TRBV12-3/TRBV12-4 . CASSQDRTRIQYF TGTGCCAGCAGCCAGGACAGAACGAGGATTCAGTACTTC
TRBJ2-1 11 . TRBV6-2/TRBV6-3 . CASSYSYEQFF TGTGCCAGCAGTTACTCGTATGAGCAGTTCTTC
TRBJ2-2 13 . TRBV20-1 TRBD1 CRAIDRETGELFF TGCAGGGCGATTGACAGGGAGACCGGGGAGCTGTTTTTT
TRBJ2-7 15 . TRBV15 TRBD2 CATSRSREGSYEQYF TGTGCCACCAGCAGGAGCCGGGAGGGTTCCTACGAGCAGTACTTC
TRBJ1-3 15 . TRBV9 . CASSVDITRGNTIYF TGTGCCAGCAGCGTCGACATTACGAGGGGAAACACCATATATTTT
TRBJ2-1 17 once TRBV10-3 TRBD2 CAISEAGTSGLYNEQFF TGTGCCATCAGTGAGGCCGGGACTAGCGGCCTCTACAATGAGCAGTTCTTC
TRBJ2-4 17 few TRBV4-1 . CASSQDVVGGTKNIQYF TGCGCCAGCAGCCAAGATGTGGTCGGAGGGACCAAAAACATTCAGTACTTC
TRBJ2-1 15 many TRBV7-9 TRBD2 CASSLVAGPYNEQFF TGTGCCAGCAGCTTAGTAGCGGGACCTTACAATGAGCAGTTCTTC
TRBJ1-4 16 . TRBV5-1 TRBD1 CASSLAPGQEREKLFF TGCGCCAGCAGCTTGGCCCCGGGACAGGAGAGGGAAAAACTGTTTTTT
TRBJ2-5 16 . TRBV27 TRBD2 CASSPRGLAKQETQYF TGTGCCAGCAGTCCCAGGGGACTAGCTAAACAAGAGACCCAGTACTTC
TRBJ1-1 16 few TRBV7-9 . CASSFGQVSRNTEAFF TGTGCCAGCAGCTTCGGACAAGTTTCTCGAAACACTGAAGCTTTCTTT
TRBJ1-1 14 many TRBV18 . CASSPPAKVTEAFF TGTGCCAGCTCACCACCCGCCAAAGTCACTGAAGCTTTCTTT
TRBJ2-7 13 few TRBV11-2 . CASSLDAGYEQYF TGTGCCAGCAGCTTAGATGCGGGCTACGAGCAGTACTTC
TRBJ2-4 17 many TRBV9 TRBD1 CASSVEGTGLPKNIQYF TGTGCCAGCAGCGTAGAGGGGACAGGGCTCCCTAAAAACATTCAGTACTTC
TRBJ1-4 11 many TRBV30 . CAWSEAGKLFF TGTGCCTGGAGTGAGGCAGGAAAACTGTTTTTT
TRBJ1-1 14 few TRBV12-3/TRBV12-4 . CASSLSWQNTEAFF TGTGCCAGCAGCCTATCATGGCAGAACACTGAAGCTTTCTTT
TRBJ2-2 15 . TRBV5-1 TRBD2 CASSFSGGNTGELFF TGCGCCAGCAGCTTTAGCGGGGGTAACACCGGGGAGCTGTTTTTT
TRBJ2-5 16 many TRBV9 . CASSASSLGAQETQYF TGTGCCAGCAGCGCCTCGTCCTTAGGGGCCCAAGAGACCCAGTACTTC
TRBJ1-2 12 many TRBV12-3/TRBV12-4 . CASSFPGTGYTF TGTGCCAGCAGTTTTCCGGGGACTGGCTACACCTTC
TRBJ2-1 14 . TRBV7-3 . CASSSQGIGNEQFF TGTGCCAGCAGCTCACAGGGTATCGGCAATGAGCAGTTCTTC
TRBJ2-5 15 . TRBV7-8 TRBD2 CATKLWTSGGETQYF TGTGCCACCAAGCTGTGGACTAGCGGGGGAGAGACCCAGTACTTC
TRBJ2-7 13 . TRBV29-1 TRBD2 CSAATGEGLEQYF TGCAGCGCAGCGACGGGGGAGGGCCTTGAGCAGTACTTC
TRBJ2-3 14 . TRBV3-1 . CASSQEGVGDTQYF TGTGCCAGCAGCCAAGAAGGGGTGGGAGATACGCAGTATTTT
TRBJ2-2 16 . TRBV7-6 . CASSLADGSDTGELFF TGTGCCAGCAGCTTAGCCGACGGCTCGGACACCGGGGAGCTGTTTTTT
TRBJ2-5 14 many TRBV12-3/TRBV12-4 . CASSLRLTQETQYF TGTGCCAGCAGTTTACGACTAACCCAAGAGACCCAGTACTTC
TRBJ1-1 18 many TRBV7-3 TRBD1 CASSLRAGTGRGFTEAFF TGTGCCAGCAGCTTAAGGGCGGGAACAGGCAGGGGGTTCACTGAAGCTTTCTTT
TRBJ1-3 16 . TRBV10-1 . CASSDQTGPSGNTIYF TGCGCCAGCAGTGATCAGACCGGCCCGTCTGGAAACACCATATATTTT
TRBJ2-7 13 many TRBV7-9 . CASAGLSTYEQYF TGTGCCAGTGCAGGACTGTCTACCTACGAGCAGTACTTC
TRBJ2-5 15 few TRBV20-1 . CSARSYHGARGTQYF TGCAGTGCTAGATCCTACCATGGAGCCCGGGGGACCCAGTACTTC
TRBJ2-1 12 few TRBV7-8 . CASSPRIHEQFF TGTGCCAGCAGCCCCCGGATCCATGAGCAGTTCTTC
TRBJ2-5 16 . TRBV6-6 . CASSYSSSPYQETQYF TGTGCCAGCAGTTACTCTTCCAGCCCGTACCAAGAGACCCAGTACTTC
TRBJ2-7 13 . TRBV19 . CASSIQGGYEQYF TGTGCCAGTAGTATTCAGGGAGGCTACGAGCAGTACTTC
TRBJ1-5 19 many TRBV5-8 TRBD1 CASSLRTGGKLGSNQPQHF TGTGCCAGCAGCTTGAGGACAGGGGGCAAGTTGGGGAGCAATCAGCCCCAGCATTTT
TRBJ2-1 16 . TRBV6-1 . CASSEAWGAGYNEQFF TGTGCCAGCAGTGAAGCATGGGGGGCCGGATACAATGAGCAGTTCTTC
TRBJ1-2 15 . TRBV18 . CASSPSGGEGGGYTF TGTGCCAGCTCACCCTCCGGCGGCGAAGGGGGTGGCTACACCTTC
TRBJ2-7 18 few TRBV9 TRBD1 CASSLSWTGRGRSYEQYF TGTGCCAGCAGCCTCTCTTGGACAGGCCGCGGCCGCTCCTACGAGCAGTACTTC